This T cell receptor beta chain derives from a study of blood T cell repertoires in COVID-19. In the study overall: T cells, B-cell-depleted T cells, or PBMCs provided the cDNA or gDNA that served as material.

From germline, CDR1 is MNHEY and CDR2 SVGAGI. The ends lost 6 bases at V and 5 bases at J; junction bases unmatched: 10. There are 15 residues in the CDR3. Individuals drawn from around 25 US areas were about 18 to 90 years old. Original processing methods: Counts of nucleated cells, estimated from reference gene primer amplification, were obtained. Profiled with immunoSEQ multiplex PCR; TCRdb holds only in-frame clones, not every one. That table gives V, J and clone size, and the DNA gave D and trimming. The data contain 200,000 to 250,000 clones, approximately 90% of them singletons. The chain has TRBV6-5 and TRBJ2-7; 10 bases are shared with TRBD1. The clonotype originates from a man aged 25 to 40 who had recovered from COVID-19. Sequences were obtained from PBMCs or T cells enriched from blood (not recorded which). CDR3 residues: CASRGAGTGAHEQYF. The CDR3 DNA follows: TGTGCCAGCAGAGGAGCCGGGACAGGGGCCCACGAGCAGTACTTC.